These T cell receptor beta chains were read from a single sample in a study of T-cell memory formation after mild COVID-19. TCRdb itself ran the 5' RACE reads through MiXCR, one entry per CDR3 protein. The data contain about 400,000 distinct CDR3 sequences, under 25% of them singletons. The sequencing input was PBMCs or a T cell subset sorted from them (not recorded which). The origin of the receptors is an adult woman who had mild COVID-19 (a few samples of this study predate the infection). Cell type and time point are not known. Both conserved end residues are part of each CDR3. The D gene is left open where the match is weak. Clone size is given for some rows only: seen once, a few or many times, or a class if the clone is expanded.

clone_size: -; j_call: TRBJ2-7; d_call: -; v_call: TRBV5-1; cdr3_aa: CASSSNTGTYEQYF; cdr3_nt: TGCGCCAGCAGCTCGAACACAGGGACCTACGAGCAGTACTTC
clone_size: -; j_call: TRBJ2-3; d_call: TRBD1; v_call: TRBV4-1; cdr3_aa: CASSQVGTGTGDTQYF; cdr3_nt: TGCGCCAGCAGCCAAGTCGGGACAGGGACAGGAGATACGCAGTATTTT
clone_size: few; j_call: TRBJ2-5; d_call: -; v_call: TRBV7-2; cdr3_aa: CASSLARGWQETQYF; cdr3_nt: TGTGCCAGCAGCTTAGCGAGGGGATGGCAAGAGACCCAGTACTTC
clone_size: -; j_call: TRBJ2-7; d_call: -; v_call: TRBV6-6; cdr3_aa: CASSPLGVEQYF; cdr3_nt: TGTGCCAGCAGTCCGCTAGGGGTCGAGCAGTACTTC
clone_size: once; j_call: TRBJ2-5; d_call: TRBD1; v_call: TRBV7-6; cdr3_aa: CASSYVTRQGAGETQYF; cdr3_nt: TGTGCCAGCAGCTACGTTACCCGACAGGGGGCTGGGGAGACCCAGTACTTC
clone_size: few; j_call: TRBJ2-3; d_call: -; v_call: TRBV4-3; cdr3_aa: CASSQDRLAPDTQYF; cdr3_nt: TGCGCCAGCAGCCAAGATCGTCTAGCTCCAGATACGCAGTATTTT
clone_size: -; j_call: TRBJ2-7; d_call: TRBD2; v_call: TRBV9; cdr3_aa: CASSKSGLAGTYEQYF; cdr3_nt: TGTGCCAGCAGCAAAAGTGGGCTAGCGGGGACCTACGAGCAGTACTTC
clone_size: -; j_call: TRBJ2-3; d_call: TRBD2; v_call: TRBV9; cdr3_aa: CASSVDNSGVTDTQYF; cdr3_nt: TGTGCCAGCAGCGTAGATAATAGCGGGGTCACAGATACGCAGTATTTT
clone_size: few; j_call: TRBJ2-7; d_call: -; v_call: TRBV5-5; cdr3_aa: CASSLAPGEQYF; cdr3_nt: TGTGCCAGCAGCTTGGCCCCCGGGGAGCAGTACTTC
clone_size: few; j_call: TRBJ2-2; d_call: -; v_call: TRBV9; cdr3_aa: CASSVDVATGELFF; cdr3_nt: TGTGCCAGCAGCGTAGACGTGGCCACCGGGGAGCTGTTTTTT
clone_size: -; j_call: TRBJ1-1; d_call: -; v_call: TRBV5-1; cdr3_aa: CASSLDSPMNTEAFF; cdr3_nt: TGCGCCAGCAGCTTAGACAGTCCCATGAACACTGAAGCTTTCTTT
clone_size: -; j_call: TRBJ2-7; d_call: TRBD1; v_call: TRBV29-1; cdr3_aa: CSVQGGQGHSYEQYF; cdr3_nt: TGCAGCGTTCAGGGGGGACAGGGACACTCCTACGAGCAGTACTTC
clone_size: -; j_call: TRBJ2-2; d_call: -; v_call: TRBV5-1; cdr3_aa: CASLEGGSTGELFF; cdr3_nt: TGCGCCAGCCTTGAAGGGGGGAGCACCGGGGAGCTGTTTTTT
clone_size: few; j_call: TRBJ2-2; d_call: -; v_call: TRBV24-1; cdr3_aa: CATSDPKVANTGELFF; cdr3_nt: TGTGCCACCAGTGATCCCAAAGTAGCTAACACCGGGGAGCTGTTTTTT
clone_size: few; j_call: TRBJ2-3; d_call: TRBD2; v_call: TRBV12-3/TRBV12-4; cdr3_aa: CASSWGTSGSTDTQYF; cdr3_nt: TGTGCCAGCAGTTGGGGGACTAGCGGGAGCACAGATACGCAGTATTTT
clone_size: -; j_call: TRBJ2-1; d_call: -; v_call: TRBV29-1; cdr3_aa: CSVEVRDIWGNEQFF; cdr3_nt: TGCAGCGTTGAGGTTCGGGACATTTGGGGCAATGAGCAGTTCTTC
clone_size: -; j_call: TRBJ1-2; d_call: -; v_call: TRBV5-1; cdr3_aa: CASSSGPLGYTF; cdr3_nt: TGCGCCAGCAGCTCGGGACCTTTGGGCTACACCTTC
clone_size: few; j_call: TRBJ1-2; d_call: TRBD1; v_call: TRBV19; cdr3_aa: CASSLGQGGIYGYTF; cdr3_nt: TGTGCCAGTAGCCTAGGACAGGGCGGAATCTATGGCTACACCTTC
clone_size: few; j_call: TRBJ2-3; d_call: -; v_call: TRBV20-1; cdr3_aa: CSASGYSTDTQYF; cdr3_nt: TGCAGTGCTAGCGGGTACAGCACAGATACGCAGTATTTT
clone_size: -; j_call: TRBJ2-1; d_call: -; v_call: TRBV20-1; cdr3_aa: CSARDRVNIEQFF; cdr3_nt: TGCAGTGCTAGAGATCGGGTCAATATAGAGCAGTTCTTC
clone_size: -; j_call: TRBJ2-7; d_call: -; v_call: TRBV4-1; cdr3_aa: CASSQENEMNYEQYF; cdr3_nt: TGCGCCAGCAGCCAAGAGAACGAGATGAACTACGAGCAGTACTTC
clone_size: few; j_call: TRBJ2-3; d_call: -; v_call: TRBV6-5; cdr3_aa: CASTPGRETSTDTQYF; cdr3_nt: TGTGCCAGCACCCCGGGCAGAGAAACTAGCACAGATACGCAGTATTTT
clone_size: few; j_call: TRBJ2-7; d_call: -; v_call: TRBV20-1; cdr3_aa: CSARDGAASYEQYF; cdr3_nt: TGCAGTGCTAGAGATGGGGCAGCCTCCTACGAGCAGTACTTC
clone_size: many; j_call: TRBJ1-2; d_call: -; v_call: TRBV18; cdr3_aa: CASSSIPNSYGYTF; cdr3_nt: TGTGCCAGCTCATCTATCCCTAACAGCTATGGCTACACCTTC
clone_size: few; j_call: TRBJ1-5; d_call: -; v_call: TRBV7-2; cdr3_aa: CASSPRQGLESNQPQHF; cdr3_nt: TGTGCCAGCAGCCCGAGGCAGGGTCTAGAGAGCAATCAGCCCCAGCATTTT
clone_size: -; j_call: TRBJ2-1; d_call: -; v_call: TRBV5-1; cdr3_aa: CASSLGGPGAYNEQFF; cdr3_nt: TGCGCCAGCAGCTTGGGGGGCCCGGGTGCCTACAATGAGCAGTTCTTC
clone_size: -; j_call: TRBJ2-3; d_call: TRBD2; v_call: TRBV7-2; cdr3_aa: CASSLGGGAPNTQYF; cdr3_nt: TGTGCCAGCAGCTTAGGCGGGGGGGCCCCGAATACGCAGTATTTT
clone_size: few; j_call: TRBJ2-1; d_call: TRBD1; v_call: TRBV5-1; cdr3_aa: CASSLVSGQAGNEQFF; cdr3_nt: TGCGCCAGCAGCTTGGTATCGGGACAGGCCGGCAATGAGCAGTTCTTC
clone_size: few; j_call: TRBJ2-2; d_call: -; v_call: TRBV4-3; cdr3_aa: CASSRGLGGPTGELFF; cdr3_nt: TGCGCCAGCAGCCGGGGCTTGGGGGGGCCAACCGGGGAGCTGTTTTTT
clone_size: -; j_call: TRBJ1-1; d_call: -; v_call: TRBV29-1; cdr3_aa: CSVERRGSSTVAFF; cdr3_nt: TGCAGCGTTGAAAGGAGGGGAAGCTCAACTGTGGCTTTCTTT
clone_size: -; j_call: TRBJ1-1; d_call: -; v_call: TRBV29-1; cdr3_aa: CSVAGEWTEAFF; cdr3_nt: TGCAGCGTTGCCGGAGAATGGACTGAAGCTTTCTTT
clone_size: -; j_call: TRBJ1-3; d_call: -; v_call: TRBV9; cdr3_aa: CASSGPPGSGNTIYF; cdr3_nt: TGTGCCAGCAGCGGACCCCCAGGGTCTGGAAACACCATATATTTT
clone_size: -; j_call: TRBJ2-4; d_call: -; v_call: TRBV7-9; cdr3_aa: CASSSNPQTGVAKNIQYF; cdr3_nt: TGTGCCAGCAGCTCAAACCCCCAGACGGGAGTGGCCAAAAACATTCAGTACTTC